This is a list of T cell receptor beta chains from one sample in a study of blood T cell repertoires in COVID-19. The protocol was immunoSEQ multiplex PCR, while the TCRdb copy is restricted to in-frame clones and leaves out a portion. The table shows 40,000 to 65,000 clones, with about 86% occurring only once. The sequenced sample consisted of peripheral blood. The receptors here all came from a man between 70 and 80 years old with active COVID-19. The CDR3 runs from the conserved cysteine through the conserved F or W. The order of the fields is clone size, V gene, D gene, J gene, CDR3 protein, CDR3 DNA. The D gene is left open where the match is weak. Some rows have no size entry. The others give once, few or many, or a class for an expanded clone.

clone_size: .; v_call: TRBV6-2/TRBV6-3; d_call: TRBD1; j_call: TRBJ2-3; cdr3_aa: CASSYGQGWLTDTQYF; cdr3_nt: TGTGCCAGCAGTTACGGACAGGGGTGGCTCACAGATACGCAGTATTTT
clone_size: .; v_call: TRBV19; d_call: TRBD1; j_call: TRBJ1-1; cdr3_aa: CASSPLGQGAAEAFF; cdr3_nt: TGTGCCAGTAGTCCTCTCGGACAGGGGGCCGCTGAAGCTTTCTTT
clone_size: .; v_call: TRBV12-3/TRBV12-4; d_call: .; j_call: TRBJ2-5; cdr3_aa: CASTLTGKETQYF; cdr3_nt: TGTGCCAGCACCTTGACAGGTAAAGAGACCCAGTACTTC
clone_size: .; v_call: TRBV7-7; d_call: TRBD1; j_call: TRBJ1-4; cdr3_aa: CASSLGRGREANEKLFF; cdr3_nt: TGTGCTAGCAGCTTAGGCAGGGGGCGTGAGGCTAATGAAAAACTGTTTTTT
clone_size: .; v_call: TRBV3-1/TRBV3-2; d_call: TRBD1; j_call: TRBJ1-6; cdr3_aa: CASSTRQGDSPLHF; cdr3_nt: TGTGCCAGCAGCACCCGACAGGGTGATTCACCCCTCCACTTT
clone_size: .; v_call: TRBV6-6; d_call: .; j_call: TRBJ2-1; cdr3_aa: CASSPLNNEQFF; cdr3_nt: TGTGCCAGCAGCCCACTCAACAATGAGCAGTTCTTC
clone_size: .; v_call: TRBV11-3; d_call: .; j_call: TRBJ1-1; cdr3_aa: CASSSLMNLNTEAFF; cdr3_nt: TGTGCCAGCAGCTCCCTAATGAACCTGAACACTGAAGCTTTCTTT
clone_size: .; v_call: TRBV30; d_call: .; j_call: TRBJ1-6; cdr3_aa: CAWTKRGGGFSSYNSPLHF; cdr3_nt: TGTGCCTGGACCAAGAGGGGGGGAGGTTTTAGTTCCTATAATTCACCCCTCCACTTT
clone_size: .; v_call: TRBV11-2; d_call: .; j_call: TRBJ2-7; cdr3_aa: CASSLGGSFGYEQYF; cdr3_nt: TGTGCCAGCAGCTTAGGAGGCAGCTTTGGCTACGAGCAGTACTTC
clone_size: .; v_call: TRBV7-3; d_call: TRBD1; j_call: TRBJ2-1; cdr3_aa: CASSLLVGQGAGRNEQFF; cdr3_nt: TGTGCCAGCAGCTTACTGGTTGGACAGGGGGCTGGGCGCAATGAGCAGTTCTTC
clone_size: .; v_call: TRBV29-1; d_call: .; j_call: TRBJ2-5; cdr3_aa: CSVEDTAQYF; cdr3_nt: TGCAGCGTTGAAGATACGGCCCAGTACTTC
clone_size: .; v_call: TRBV7-2; d_call: .; j_call: TRBJ2-1; cdr3_aa: CASSLGVGRANEQFF; cdr3_nt: TGTGCCAGCAGCTTAGGAGTAGGCAGGGCCAATGAGCAGTTCTTC
clone_size: .; v_call: TRBV7-9; d_call: TRBD1; j_call: TRBJ1-1; cdr3_aa: CASSHRQGNTEAFF; cdr3_nt: TGTGCCAGCAGCCACCGACAGGGGAACACTGAAGCTTTCTTT
clone_size: .; v_call: TRBV27; d_call: TRBD1; j_call: TRBJ1-2; cdr3_aa: CASTDFKDRAHGGYTF; cdr3_nt: TGTGCCAGCACAGACTTCAAAGACAGGGCTCATGGAGGCTACACCTTC
clone_size: .; v_call: TRBV11-3; d_call: .; j_call: TRBJ2-2; cdr3_aa: CASSQGDTGELFF; cdr3_nt: TGTGCCAGCAGCCAGGGCGACACCGGGGAGCTGTTTTTT
clone_size: .; v_call: TRBV2; d_call: TRBD1; j_call: TRBJ1-3; cdr3_aa: CASSRTGAGNTIYF; cdr3_nt: TGTGCCAGCAGTAGGACAGGGGCTGGAAACACCATATATTTT
clone_size: .; v_call: TRBV29-1; d_call: TRBD1; j_call: TRBJ2-7; cdr3_aa: CSVHGQGNEQYF; cdr3_nt: TGCAGCGTTCATGGACAGGGGAATGAACAGTACTTC
clone_size: few; v_call: TRBV5-1; d_call: TRBD1; j_call: TRBJ1-3; cdr3_aa: CASSLEGALAGNTIYF; cdr3_nt: TGCGCCAGCAGCTTGGAGGGGGCTTTAGCTGGAAACACCATATATTTT
clone_size: .; v_call: TRBV7-2; d_call: TRBD1; j_call: TRBJ1-5; cdr3_aa: CASSGDSSGNQPQHF; cdr3_nt: TGTGCCAGCAGCGGGGACAGTAGTGGCAATCAGCCCCAGCATTTT
clone_size: few; v_call: TRBV19; d_call: .; j_call: TRBJ1-4; cdr3_aa: CASTAGLNNEKLFF; cdr3_nt: TGTGCCAGTACCGCAGGTTTGAATAATGAAAAACTGTTTTTT
clone_size: .; v_call: TRBV18; d_call: .; j_call: TRBJ2-5; cdr3_aa: CASSRDNNFQETQYF; cdr3_nt: TGTGCCAGCTCCCGGGACAACAACTTCCAAGAGACCCAGTACTTC
clone_size: .; v_call: TRBV14; d_call: TRBD2; j_call: TRBJ2-7; cdr3_aa: CASSLPGLAYEQYF; cdr3_nt: TGTGCCAGCAGCCTCCCGGGACTAGCCTACGAGCAGTACTTC
clone_size: .; v_call: TRBV19; d_call: TRBD1; j_call: TRBJ1-1; cdr3_aa: CASRAGTENTEAFF; cdr3_nt: TGTGCCAGTAGGGCCGGGACAGAGAACACTGAAGCTTTCTTT
clone_size: .; v_call: TRBV5-6; d_call: TRBD1; j_call: TRBJ1-2; cdr3_aa: CASSFRPGGHYGYTF; cdr3_nt: TGTGCCAGCAGCTTCCGGCCAGGGGGCCACTATGGCTACACCTTC
clone_size: .; v_call: TRBV4-3; d_call: .; j_call: TRBJ1-6; cdr3_aa: CASSQDVQNSPLHF; cdr3_nt: TGCGCCAGCAGCCAAGATGTCCAGAATTCACCCCTCCACTTT
clone_size: once; v_call: TRBV6-5; d_call: TRBD1; j_call: TRBJ1-2; cdr3_aa: CASSYGFRGHDYGYTF; cdr3_nt: TGTGCCAGCAGTTACGGGTTCAGGGGGCACGACTATGGCTACACCTTC
clone_size: .; v_call: TRBV5-1; d_call: TRBD1; j_call: TRBJ1-2; cdr3_aa: CASTETGVYGYTF; cdr3_nt: TGCGCCAGCACCGAAACAGGGGTCTATGGCTACACCTTC
clone_size: .; v_call: TRBV6-5; d_call: .; j_call: TRBJ2-7; cdr3_aa: CASSYSPGVGYEQYF; cdr3_nt: TGTGCCAGCAGTTACTCGCCAGGGGTAGGGTACGAGCAGTACTTC
clone_size: .; v_call: TRBV24-1; d_call: .; j_call: TRBJ1-2; cdr3_aa: CATSDPDRSIGYTF; cdr3_nt: TGTGCCACCAGTGATCCCGACAGGAGTATAGGCTACACCTTC
clone_size: .; v_call: TRBV3-1/TRBV3-2; d_call: .; j_call: TRBJ1-2; cdr3_aa: CASSQAAGYGYTF; cdr3_nt: TGTGCCAGCAGCCAAGCTGCAGGGTACGGCTACACCTTC
clone_size: .; v_call: TRBV2; d_call: TRBD1; j_call: TRBJ1-1; cdr3_aa: CASGEQGVEAFF; cdr3_nt: TGTGCCAGCGGAGAACAGGGGGTTGAAGCTTTCTTT
clone_size: .; v_call: TRBV5-1; d_call: TRBD1; j_call: TRBJ2-3; cdr3_aa: CASERQGNTDTQYF; cdr3_nt: TGCGCCAGCGAACGACAGGGGAACACAGATACGCAGTATTTT
clone_size: few; v_call: TRBV9; d_call: TRBD1; j_call: TRBJ2-7; cdr3_aa: CASSATGAFLGEQYF; cdr3_nt: TGTGCCAGCAGCGCTACAGGGGCCTTCCTCGGAGAGCAGTACTTC
clone_size: .; v_call: TRBV5-4; d_call: TRBD1; j_call: TRBJ1-1; cdr3_aa: CASSGRQGGTEAFF; cdr3_nt: TGTGCCAGCAGCGGCCGACAGGGTGGGACTGAAGCTTTCTTT
clone_size: few; v_call: TRBV2; d_call: .; j_call: TRBJ2-2; cdr3_aa: CASSETSYNTGELFF; cdr3_nt: TGTGCCAGCAGTGAGACTTCTTATAACACCGGGGAGCTGTTTTTT
clone_size: .; v_call: TRBV9; d_call: TRBD1; j_call: TRBJ1-4; cdr3_aa: CASSGTTGNNEKLFF; cdr3_nt: TGTGCCAGCAGCGGAACGACAGGGAATAATGAAAAACTGTTTTTT
clone_size: .; v_call: TRBV28; d_call: .; j_call: TRBJ2-1; cdr3_aa: CASSLGRVNEQFF; cdr3_nt: TGTGCCAGCAGCTTAGGCAGGGTCAATGAGCAGTTCTTC
clone_size: .; v_call: TRBV30; d_call: .; j_call: TRBJ1-1; cdr3_aa: CAWIPPRDTEAFF; cdr3_nt: TGTGCCTGGATCCCCCCCAGGGACACTGAAGCTTTCTTT
clone_size: .; v_call: TRBV19; d_call: .; j_call: TRBJ1-1; cdr3_aa: CASSIGGGNTEAFF; cdr3_nt: TGTGCCAGTAGTATAGGAGGGGGAAACACTGAAGCTTTCTTT
clone_size: .; v_call: TRBV7-2; d_call: TRBD1; j_call: TRBJ1-3; cdr3_aa: CASSSTRQGGNTIYF; cdr3_nt: TGTGCCAGCAGCTCCACCCGACAGGGGGGAAACACCATATATTTT
clone_size: .; v_call: TRBV18; d_call: TRBD1; j_call: TRBJ2-7; cdr3_aa: CASSPQGANYEQYF; cdr3_nt: TGTGCCAGCTCGCCCCAGGGGGCGAACTACGAGCAGTACTTC
clone_size: medium-sized; v_call: TRBV9; d_call: .; j_call: TRBJ1-5; cdr3_aa: CASSVGDQPQHF; cdr3_nt: TGTGCCAGCAGCGTAGGAGATCAGCCCCAGCATTTT
clone_size: .; v_call: TRBV6-5; d_call: .; j_call: TRBJ1-1; cdr3_aa: CASSYSNRVDTEAFF; cdr3_nt: TGTGCCAGCAGTTACTCGAACAGGGTGGACACTGAAGCTTTCTTT
clone_size: .; v_call: TRBV4-3; d_call: TRBD1; j_call: TRBJ1-3; cdr3_aa: CASSQTTGTGPGNTIYF; cdr3_nt: TGCGCCAGCAGCCAAACCACCGGGACAGGGCCTGGAAACACCATATATTTT
clone_size: .; v_call: TRBV5-1; d_call: .; j_call: TRBJ2-3; cdr3_aa: CASSLLGFRTDTQYF; cdr3_nt: TGCGCCAGCAGCTTGTTGGGCTTTCGCACAGATACGCAGTATTTT
clone_size: .; v_call: TRBV5-1; d_call: .; j_call: TRBJ2-2; cdr3_aa: CASSLALTGELFF; cdr3_nt: TGCGCCAGCAGCTTGGCCCTCACCGGGGAGCTGTTTTTT
clone_size: .; v_call: TRBV3-1/TRBV3-2; d_call: TRBD2; j_call: TRBJ2-7; cdr3_aa: CASSQDFGAGGFYEQYF; cdr3_nt: TGTGCCAGCAGCCAAGATTTTGGGGCGGGGGGGTTCTACGAGCAGTACTTC
clone_size: .; v_call: TRBV27; d_call: TRBD1; j_call: TRBJ1-1; cdr3_aa: CASSLGRDSKAFF; cdr3_nt: TGTGCCAGCAGTTTAGGCCGGGACAGTAAAGCTTTCTTT